This entry concerns a single TCR beta chain. The antigen is not known. J lost 4 bases, V lost 3 bases, and 5 bases had no gene match. The CDR3 is 15 amino acids. Germline values: CDR1 SGHNT, CDR2 YYREEE (reference sequence). The sample belongs to a study of cytomegalovirus exposure and HLA in healthy donors. Study at large: Samples from HLA-typed donors yielded some 85 million unique TCRs in an early data release.

Primers included in the PCR were 60 Vbeta and 13 Jbeta primers. Clones were sequenced by immunoSEQ multiplex PCR, and TCRdb holds only the in-frame ones, with some missing. The sample lists over 50,000 clones, roughly four fifths occurring once. Whole-study findings and limits: Fewer N-insertions (relative to the roughly 660-donor mean) were reportedly seen in an Asian-associated ancestry cluster in a later analysis.

The sequence came from a man in his forties in good health and CMV-seronegative. J is TRBJ2-2 and V is TRBV5-4, with 8 bases that match TRBD1. The sequencing input was PBMCs. CDR3 in amino acids: CASSYGQGLTGELFF. CDR3 nucleotides: TGTGCCAGCAGCTACGGACAGGGTCTCACCGGGGAGCTGTTTTTT.